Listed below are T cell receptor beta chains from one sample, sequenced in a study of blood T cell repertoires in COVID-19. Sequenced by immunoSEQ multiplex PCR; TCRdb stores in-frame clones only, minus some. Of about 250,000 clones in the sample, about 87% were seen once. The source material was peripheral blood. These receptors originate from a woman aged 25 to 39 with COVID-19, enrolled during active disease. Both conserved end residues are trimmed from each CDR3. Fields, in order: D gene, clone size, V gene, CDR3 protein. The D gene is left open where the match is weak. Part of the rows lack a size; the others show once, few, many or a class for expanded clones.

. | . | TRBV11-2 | ASSLVASEQY
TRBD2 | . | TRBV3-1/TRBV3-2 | ASSRSLAGGQEQF
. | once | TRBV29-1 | SVGWGSWGDEQF
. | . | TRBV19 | ASRSGGVASPLH
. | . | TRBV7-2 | ASSLVGDPPYEQY
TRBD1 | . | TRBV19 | ASSRTGEVEKLF
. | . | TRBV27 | ASSPGFADEQY
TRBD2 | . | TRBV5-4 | ASSDPRGVGETQY
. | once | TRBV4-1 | ASSPFWARTQTYNEQF
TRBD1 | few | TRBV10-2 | ASSWSGQGSEQY
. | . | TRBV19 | ASSPRGLYNEQF
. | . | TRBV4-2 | ASSQDSSGSYT
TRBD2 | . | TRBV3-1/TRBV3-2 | ASSQAGGGEQY
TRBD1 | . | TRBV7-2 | ASSLNLDRGYEQY
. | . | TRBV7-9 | ASSFNRVATEAF
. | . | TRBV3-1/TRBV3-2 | ARGVEAF
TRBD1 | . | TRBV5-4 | ASSSHRGRDTEAF
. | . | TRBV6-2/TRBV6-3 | ASSSGEAQETQY
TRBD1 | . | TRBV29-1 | SVRDRGSTGELF
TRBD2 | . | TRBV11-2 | ASSLIYGGGYNEQF
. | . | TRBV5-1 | ASSLSPIAKYSDTQY
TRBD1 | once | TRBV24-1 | ATSDRDRGRPGELF
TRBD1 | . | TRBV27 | ASSLGRGSYEQY
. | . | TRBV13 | ASSLDGYYYGYT
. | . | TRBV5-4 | ASSSGQNQPQH
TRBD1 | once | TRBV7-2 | ASSLWGQGITGELF
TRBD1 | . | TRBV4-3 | ASSQRQGNTEAF
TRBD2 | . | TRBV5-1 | ASSTGLAGLTDTQY
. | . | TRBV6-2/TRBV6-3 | ASSYSGSQPQH
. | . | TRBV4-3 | ASSAGGWRDYGYT
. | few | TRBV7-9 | ASSKPTLNTEAF
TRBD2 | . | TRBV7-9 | ASSPGGLAGAGDTQY
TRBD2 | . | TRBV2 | ASRTRGSQGTQY
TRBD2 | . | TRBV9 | ASKLLAGVSTDTQY
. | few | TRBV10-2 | ASGPTSGPETQY
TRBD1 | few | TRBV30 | AWSRTGLNTEAF
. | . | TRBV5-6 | ASSLEGRGNSYEQY
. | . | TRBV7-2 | ASSLQETQY
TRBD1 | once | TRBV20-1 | SAGRQGAAF
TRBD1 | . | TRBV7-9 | ASSLQGAVAGANVLT
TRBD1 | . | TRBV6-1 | ASSDRLVQGGASQPQH